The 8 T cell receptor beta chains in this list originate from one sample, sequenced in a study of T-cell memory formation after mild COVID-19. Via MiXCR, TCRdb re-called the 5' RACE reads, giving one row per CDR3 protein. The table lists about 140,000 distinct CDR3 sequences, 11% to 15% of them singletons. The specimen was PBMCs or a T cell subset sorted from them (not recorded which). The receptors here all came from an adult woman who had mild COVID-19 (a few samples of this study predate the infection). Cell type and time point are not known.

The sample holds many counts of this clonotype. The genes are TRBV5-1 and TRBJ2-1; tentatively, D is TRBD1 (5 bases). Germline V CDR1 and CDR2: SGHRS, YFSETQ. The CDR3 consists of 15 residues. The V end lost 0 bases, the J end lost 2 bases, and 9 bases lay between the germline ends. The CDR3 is CASSLGQGTYNEQFF. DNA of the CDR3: TGCGCCAGCAGCTTGGGGCAGGGTACCTACAATGAGCAGTTCTTC.

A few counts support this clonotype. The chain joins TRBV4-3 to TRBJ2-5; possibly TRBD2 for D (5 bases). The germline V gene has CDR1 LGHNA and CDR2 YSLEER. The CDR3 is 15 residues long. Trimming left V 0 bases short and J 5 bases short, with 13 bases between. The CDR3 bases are TGCGCCAGCAGCCAAGATAGAAAGGGAGAGGAGACCCAGTACTTC. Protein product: CASSQDRKGEETQYF.

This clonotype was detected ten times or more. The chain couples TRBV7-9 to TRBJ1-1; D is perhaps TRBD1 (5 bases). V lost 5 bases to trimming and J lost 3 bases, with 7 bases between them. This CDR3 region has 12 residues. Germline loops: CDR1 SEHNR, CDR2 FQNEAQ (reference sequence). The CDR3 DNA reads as TGTGCCAGCAGCCGGGGCGACACTGAAGCTTTCTTT. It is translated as CASSRGDTEAFF.

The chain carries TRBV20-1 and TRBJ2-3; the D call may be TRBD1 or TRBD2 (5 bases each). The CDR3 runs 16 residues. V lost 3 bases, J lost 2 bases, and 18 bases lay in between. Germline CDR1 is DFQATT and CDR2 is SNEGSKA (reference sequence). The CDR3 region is CSASMGPRGVTDTQYF. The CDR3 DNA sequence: TGCAGTGCTAGTATGGGGCCCAGAGGGGTCACAGATACGCAGTATTTT.

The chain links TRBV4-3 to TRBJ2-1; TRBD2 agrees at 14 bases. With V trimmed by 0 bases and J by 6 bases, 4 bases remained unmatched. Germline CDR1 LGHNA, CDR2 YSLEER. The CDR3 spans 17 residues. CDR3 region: CASSQEVGTSGGNEQFF. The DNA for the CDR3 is TGCGCCAGCAGCCAAGAAGTAGGGACTAGCGGGGGCAATGAGCAGTTCTTC.

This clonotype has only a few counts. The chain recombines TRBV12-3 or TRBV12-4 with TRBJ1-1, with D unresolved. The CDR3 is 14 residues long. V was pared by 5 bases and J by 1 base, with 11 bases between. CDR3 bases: TGTGCCAGCAGTCCCCTCGCCGGGAACACTGAAGCTTTCTTT. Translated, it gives CASSPLAGNTEAFF.

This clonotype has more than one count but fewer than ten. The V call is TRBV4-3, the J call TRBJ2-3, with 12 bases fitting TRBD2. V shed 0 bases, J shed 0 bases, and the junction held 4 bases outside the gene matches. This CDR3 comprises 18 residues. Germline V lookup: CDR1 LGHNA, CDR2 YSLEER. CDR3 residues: CASSQETSGRMSTDTQYF. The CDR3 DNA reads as TGCGCCAGCAGCCAAGAAACTAGCGGGAGGATGAGCACAGATACGCAGTATTTT.

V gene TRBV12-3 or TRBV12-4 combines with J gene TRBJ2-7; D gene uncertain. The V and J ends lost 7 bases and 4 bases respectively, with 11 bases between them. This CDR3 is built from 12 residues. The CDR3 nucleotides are TGTGCCAGCAACAAGGGTTCGTACGAGCAGTACTTC. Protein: CASNKGSYEQYF.